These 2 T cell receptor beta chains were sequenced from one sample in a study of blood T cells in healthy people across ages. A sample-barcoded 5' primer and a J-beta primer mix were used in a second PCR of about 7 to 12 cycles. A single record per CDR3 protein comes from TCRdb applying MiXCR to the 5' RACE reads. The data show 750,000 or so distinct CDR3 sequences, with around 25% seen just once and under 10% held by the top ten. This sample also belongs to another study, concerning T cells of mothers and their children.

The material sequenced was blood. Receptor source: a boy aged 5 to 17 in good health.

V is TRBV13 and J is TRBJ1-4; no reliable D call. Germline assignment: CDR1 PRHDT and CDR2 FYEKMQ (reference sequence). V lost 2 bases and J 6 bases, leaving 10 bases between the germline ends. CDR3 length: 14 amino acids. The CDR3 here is CASSLFGYDEKLFF. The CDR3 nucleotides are TGTGCCAGCAGCTTATTTGGATATGATGAAAAACTGTTTTTT.

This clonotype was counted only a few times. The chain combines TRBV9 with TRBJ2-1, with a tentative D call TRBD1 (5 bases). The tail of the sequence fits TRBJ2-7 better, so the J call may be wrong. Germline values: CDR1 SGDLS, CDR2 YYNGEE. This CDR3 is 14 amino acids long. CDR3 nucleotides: TGTGCCAGCAGCGTACAAGGGGATCAGGACGAGCAGTACTTC. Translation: CASSVQGDQDEQYF.